The 23 T cell receptor beta chains presented below share a single source sample, sequenced in a study of T cells in Graves' hyperthyroidism and ophthalmopathy (dated by TCRdb to about 2019). Library generation was performed with multiplex PCR. For sequencing, an Illumina HiSeq 2000 was employed. Amplification of TCR beta CDR3 regions was carried out from RNA transcripts. The TCR CDR3 was subjected to a first round of RT-PCR using the HTBI primer set and the Qiagen OneStep RT-PCR kit. The public sequencing data were trimmed at Q25 with fastp and processed into clonotypes with MiXCR by TCRdb, which kept only in-frame beta chains. Rows are unified per CDR3 protein, each entry keeping the most common DNA and genes. The sample contains hundreds of thousands of distinct CDR3 sequences, just under 20% of them found a single time. The top ten clones comprise over 45% of the sample. Sample: blood. Receptor source: a man aged 35 to 55 with Graves' ophthalmopathy.

This clonotype occurred a few times. As DNA, the CDR3 is TGTGCCAGCAGCTTAGATGGGGCTAGTATCGAGCAGTACTTC. Amino acid sequence: CASSLDGASIEQYF. The J gene is TRBJ2-7, the V gene TRBV7-2; weak D call: TRBD1 (5 bases). V was pared by 1 base and J by 6 bases, with 13 bases between. In germline, CDR1 is SGHTA, CDR2 FQGNSA. The CDR3 loop spans 14 amino acids. The full variable domain, with the rest looked up from reference TRBV7-2 and TRBJ2-7, is GAGVSQSPSNKVTEKGKDVELRCDPISGHTALYWYRQSLGQGLEFLIYFQGNSAPDKSGLPSDRFSAERTGGSVSTLTIQRTQQEDSAVYLCASSLDGASIEQYFGPGTRLTVT.

This clonotype was seen repeatedly, ten times or more. The chain uses TRBV30 and TRBJ2-1; TRBD2 might be the D (5 bases). V was trimmed by 1 base and J by 8 bases, leaving 12 bases between them. The CDR3 contains 13 residues. Germline values: CDR1 GTSNPN, CDR2 SVGIG (reference sequence). This chain's CDR3 is CAWSGGLNDEQFF. CDR3 DNA: TGTGCCTGGAGTGGCGGGCTAAACGATGAGCAGTTCTTC.

V usage is TRBV6-1 and J usage is TRBJ1-2; D remains unclear. Trimming pared 6 bases from V and 6 bases from J, leaving 14 bases between. The V gene's germline CDR1 is MNHNS and CDR2 SASEGT. The CDR3 is 13 residues long. This chain's CDR3 is CASSWGAEDGYTF. Here the CDR3 DNA reads TGTGCCAGCAGCTGGGGAGCGGAGGATGGCTACACCTTC.

This clonotype was detected a few times. The chain combines TRBV7-3 with TRBJ2-7; D is perhaps TRBD1 (6 bases). Looked up from germline, CDR1 is SGHTA and CDR2 is FQGTGA. V lost 5 bases to trimming and J lost 7 bases, with 21 bases between them. The CDR3 has 15 amino acids. The CDR3 protein is CASSASGGEMREQYF. The CDR3 DNA is TGTGCCAGCAGCGCTTCTGGGGGCGAGATGAGGGAGCAGTACTTC.

The sample holds many counts of this clonotype. The rearrangement links TRBV28 to TRBJ1-2; D perhaps matches TRBD1 (6 bases). Trimming took off 5 bases at V and 7 bases at J, with 17 bases between the two ends. The germline V gene has CDR1 MDHEN and CDR2 SYDVKM. This CDR3 comprises 14 residues. CDR3 region: CASSPPDRSGGYTF. The CDR3 nucleotides are TGTGCCAGCAGTCCCCCCGACAGGAGTGGTGGCTACACCTTC.

The chain combines TRBV24-1 with TRBJ1-1; possibly TRBD1 for D (6 bases). This CDR3 spans 15 amino acids. The V gene lost 2 bases and the J gene lost 14 bases, with 23 bases spanning the gap. CDR1 and CDR2 from the germline V gene are KGHDR and SFDVKD. The CDR3 reads CATSDSGHTGPYRFF. The CDR3 bases are TGTGCCACCAGTGATTCGGGACACACGGGACCTTATAGATTCTTT.

There are a few counts of this clonotype. The rearrangement joins TRBV30 to TRBJ1-5; the match to TRBD1 covers 7 bases. Germline CDR1 and CDR2: GTSNPN and SVGIG (reference sequence). V was clipped by 2 bases and J by 2 bases; unmatched bases: 6. This CDR3 is 15 amino acids long. The CDR3 loop reads CAWSLGGLGNQPQHF. The CDR3 DNA follows: TGTGCCTGGAGTTTAGGGGGCTTAGGCAATCAGCCCCAGCATTTT.

This clonotype was observed at least ten times. The V and J genes are TRBV9 and TRBJ1-1, with D possibly TRBD1 on 5 matching bases. Trimming removed 0 bases at V and 4 bases at J, with 10 bases between. Germline-derived CDR1 and CDR2 are SGDLS and YYNGEE. The CDR3 extends over 14 amino acids. CDR3 loop: CASSVDDRGTEAFF. In DNA form, the CDR3 reads TGTGCCAGCAGCGTAGACGACAGAGGCACTGAAGCTTTCTTT.

V gene TRBV28 combines with J gene TRBJ1-1; 7 nucleotides line up with TRBD1. Germline CDR1 is MDHEN and CDR2 is SYDVKM. The CDR3 totals 13 residues. The V segment lost 7 bases and the J segment 3 bases; nucleotides outside the gene matches: 5. The DNA of the CDR3 is TGTGCCAGCATCAGGGGGGCGGACACTGAAGCTTTCTTT. Its translation is CASIRGADTEAFF.

This clonotype was recorded a few times. The rearrangement joins TRBV24-1 to TRBJ2-5; tentatively, D is TRBD1 or TRBD2 (6 bases each). This CDR3 contains 15 residues. Germline loops: CDR1 KGHDR, CDR2 SFDVKD. Trimming removed 9 bases at V and 3 bases at J, with 19 bases between. Here the CDR3 reads CATFLGLGAEETQYF. In nucleotides, the CDR3 is TGTGCCACCTTCCTGGGACTGGGGGCGGAAGAGACCCAGTACTTC.

A few counts support this clonotype. This chain links TRBV19 with TRBJ1-1; TRBD1 is a possible D gene (5 bases). The germline CDR1 and CDR2 sequences are LNHDA and SQIVND (reference sequence). The V end was cut by 6 bases, the J end by 3 bases, with 14 bases between. The CDR3 runs 14 residues. The chain's CDR3 is CASRRGGRDTEAFF. The CDR3 region has the DNA TGTGCCAGTAGAAGGGGCGGAAGAGACACTGAAGCTTTCTTT. The whole variable domain, remainder taken from reference TRBV19 and TRBJ1-1, is DGGITQSPKYLFRKEGQNVTLSCEQNLNHDAMYWYRQDPGQGLRLIYYSQIVNDFQKGDIAEGYSVSREKKESFPLTVTSAQKNPTAFYLCASRRGGRDTEAFFGQGTRLTVV.

J is TRBJ2-7 and V is TRBV18; the D gene is possibly TRBD2 (5 bases). This CDR3 has 12 residues. The germline V and J ends were trimmed by 3 bases and 3 bases, with 6 bases remaining between them. From germline, CDR1 is KGHSH and CDR2 LQKENI. CDR3 nucleotides: TGTGCCAGCTCACCCCGGGACTACGAGCAGTACTTC. It yields the protein CASSPRDYEQYF. The whole variable domain, remainder taken from reference TRBV18 and TRBJ2-7, is NAGVMQNPRHLVRRRGQEARLRCSPMKGHSHVYWYRQLPEEGLKFMVYLQKENIIDESGMPKERFSAEFPKEGPSILRIQQVVRGDSAAYFCASSPRDYEQYFGPGTRLTVT.

The rearrangement uses TRBV12-3 or TRBV12-4 and TRBJ2-3; no clear D. The CDR3 runs 14 residues. V shed 3 bases and J shed 2 bases, with 9 bases lying between them. CDR3 sequence reads: CASSFMGFTDTQYF. CDR3 in DNA: TGTGCCAGCAGTTTCATGGGGTTCACAGATACGCAGTATTTT.

This clonotype was seen just once. This chain connects TRBV6-1 to TRBJ2-3; TRBD1 aligns across 9 bases. Looked up from germline, CDR1 is MNHNS and CDR2 is SASEGT. There are 14 residues in the CDR3. Germline trimming cut 4 bases from V and 1 base from J; bases unmatched to any gene: 0. The CDR3 DNA is TGTGCCAGCAGTGGGGACAGGGGCACAGATACGCAGTATTTT. It is translated as CASSGDRGTDTQYF.

This clonotype was observed a single time. One end of the junction does not line up with germline, which may come from a read error. The genes are TRBV12-3 or TRBV12-4 and TRBJ2-4, with D perhaps being TRBD1 or TRBD2 (6 bases each). The CDR3 has 18 residues. Here the CDR3 DNA reads TGTGTCAGCAGTTTAGAAGGAGGGGGGATTGGAGCCAAAAACATTCAGTACTTC. It encodes CVSSLEGGGIGAKNIQYF.

In its sample, this clonotype was seen a few times. CDR3 sequence (DNA): TGTGCCAGCAGCCAAGTAGGGGACTACGAGCAGTACTTC. This sequence encodes CASSQVGDYEQYF. The rearrangement uses TRBV14 and TRBJ2-7, with D possibly TRBD1 on 5 matching bases. The germline V gene encodes CDR1 SGHDN and CDR2 FVKESK. CDR3 length equals 13 residues. Trimming removed 1 base at V and 3 bases at J, with 7 bases between.

This clonotype was counted a few times. The rearrangement joins TRBV9 to TRBJ1-6; 9 positions agree with TRBD1. The CDR3 is made up of 18 amino acids. J lost 7 bases, V lost 3 bases, and 14 bases had no gene match. Per germline, CDR1 SGDLS and CDR2 YYNGEE. Here the CDR3 DNA reads TGTGCCAGCAGCGCAGAGGCCCTCACAGGGGGCGGAAATTCACCCCTCCACTTT. It specifies CASSAEALTGGGNSPLHF.

This clonotype has more than one count but fewer than ten. This chain uses TRBV28 with TRBJ2-2; 7 bases match TRBD2. Germline V gene lookup returns CDR1 MDHEN and CDR2 SYDVKM. CDR3 length: 16 residues. J was trimmed by 2 bases and V by 5 bases; bases with no gene match: 8. The CDR3 nucleotides read TGTGCCAGCAGTCCGAGACTAGCCCTAAACACCGGGGAGCTGTTTTTT. Protein: CASSPRLALNTGELFF.

Turning to this clonotype: The CDR3 end shows no conserved phenylalanine or tryptophan, and so a read error is likely. The J gene is TRBJ1-1, the V gene TRBV28; D ambiguous. The germline V gene has CDR1 MDHEN and CDR2 SYDVKM. The CDR3 runs 11 residues. The CDR3 protein is CATFGNTEAFL. The CDR3 DNA is TGTGCAACATTTGGGAACACCGAAGCTTTCCTT.

This clonotype was found many times. The chain joins TRBV3-1 to TRBJ2-7; D is unclear. Germline CDR1 and CDR2: LGHDT and YNNKEL (reference sequence). This CDR3 region has 12 residues. Trimming removed 3 bases at V and 6 bases at J, with 9 bases between. Here the CDR3 reads CASSHMPGEQYF. As DNA, the CDR3 is TGTGCCAGCAGCCATATGCCAGGCGAGCAGTACTTC.

The chain recombines TRBV7-3 with TRBJ2-7; possible D gene TRBD2, 6 bases. Trimming cost V 5 bases and J 9 bases, with 14 bases left between them. The CDR3 sequence is 12 residues long. Germline CDR1 SGHTA, CDR2 FQGTGA. CDR3 loop: CASSEPRGSQYF. CDR3 coding DNA: TGTGCCAGCAGCGAGCCCCGGGGGTCGCAGTACTTC. Using reference TRBV7-3 and TRBJ2-7 for the parts outside the CDR3, the full variable domain is GAGVSQTPSNKVTEKGKYVELRCDPISGHTALYWYRQSLGQGPEFLIYFQGTGAADDSGLPNDRFFAVRPEGSVSTLKIQRTERGDSAVYLCASSEPRGSQYFGPGTRLTVT.

This clonotype was counted only a few times. The V gene is TRBV7-2, the J gene TRBJ1-2; maybe TRBD1 (5 bases). Trimming cost V 5 bases and J 4 bases, with 14 bases left between them. CDR1 SGHTA and CDR2 FQGNSA come from the germline V gene. The CDR3 sequence is 14 residues long. This chain's CDR3 is CASSPGGFGYGYTF. CDR3 DNA sequence: TGTGCCAGCAGCCCTGGGGGGTTTGGCTATGGCTACACCTTC.

There are many counts of this clonotype. This rearrangement joins TRBV2 to TRBJ2-4; weak D call: TRBD2 (6 bases). Germline V gene data show CDR1 as SNHLY and CDR2 as FYNNEI. The CDR3 is 16 residues long. The V and J ends lost 5 bases and 8 bases respectively, with 22 bases between them. The CDR3 region has the DNA TGTGCCAGCAGTCATCAATCCGGACTGACGGGGGACATTCAGTACTTC. Its protein is CASSHQSGLTGDIQYF.